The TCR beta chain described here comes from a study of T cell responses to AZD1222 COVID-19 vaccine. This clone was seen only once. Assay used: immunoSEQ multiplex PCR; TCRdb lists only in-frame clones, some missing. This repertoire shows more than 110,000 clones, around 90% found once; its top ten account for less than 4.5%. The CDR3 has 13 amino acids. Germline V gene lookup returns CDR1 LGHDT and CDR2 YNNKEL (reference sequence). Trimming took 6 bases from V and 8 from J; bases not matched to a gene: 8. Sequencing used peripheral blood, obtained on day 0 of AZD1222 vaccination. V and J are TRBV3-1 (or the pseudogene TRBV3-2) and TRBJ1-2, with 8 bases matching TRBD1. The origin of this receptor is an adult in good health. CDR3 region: CASRTGTGGGYTF. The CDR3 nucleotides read TGTGCCAGCAGAACCGGGACAGGTGGCGGCTACACCTTC.